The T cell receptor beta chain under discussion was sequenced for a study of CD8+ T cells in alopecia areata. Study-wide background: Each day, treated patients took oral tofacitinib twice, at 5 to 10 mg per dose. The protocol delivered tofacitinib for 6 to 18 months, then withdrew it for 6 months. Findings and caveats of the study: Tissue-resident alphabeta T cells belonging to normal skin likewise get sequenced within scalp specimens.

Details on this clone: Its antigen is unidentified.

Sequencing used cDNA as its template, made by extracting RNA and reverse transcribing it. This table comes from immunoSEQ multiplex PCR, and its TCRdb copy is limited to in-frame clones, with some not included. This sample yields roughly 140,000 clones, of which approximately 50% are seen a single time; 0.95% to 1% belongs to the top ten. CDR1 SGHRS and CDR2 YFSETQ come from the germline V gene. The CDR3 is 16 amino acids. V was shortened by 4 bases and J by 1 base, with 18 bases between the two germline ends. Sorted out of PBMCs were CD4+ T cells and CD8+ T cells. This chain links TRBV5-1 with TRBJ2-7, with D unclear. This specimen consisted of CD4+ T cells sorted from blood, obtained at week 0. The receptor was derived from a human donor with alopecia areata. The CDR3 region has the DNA TGCGCCAGCAGCCCCACGCGAGGCGTCAAATCCTACGAGCAGTACTTC. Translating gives CASSPTRGVKSYEQYF.